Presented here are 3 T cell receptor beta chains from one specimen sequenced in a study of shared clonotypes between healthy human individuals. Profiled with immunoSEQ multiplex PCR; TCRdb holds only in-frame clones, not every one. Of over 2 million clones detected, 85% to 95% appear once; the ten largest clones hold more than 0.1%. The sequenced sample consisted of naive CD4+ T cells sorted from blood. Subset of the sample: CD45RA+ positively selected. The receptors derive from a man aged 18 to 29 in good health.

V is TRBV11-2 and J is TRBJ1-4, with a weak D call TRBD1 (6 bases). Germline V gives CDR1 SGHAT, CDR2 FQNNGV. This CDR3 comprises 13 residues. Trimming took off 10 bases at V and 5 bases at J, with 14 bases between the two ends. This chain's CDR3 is CATRLGQNEKLFF. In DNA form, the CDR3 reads TGTGCCACCAGATTAGGACAGAATGAAAAACTGTTTTTT.

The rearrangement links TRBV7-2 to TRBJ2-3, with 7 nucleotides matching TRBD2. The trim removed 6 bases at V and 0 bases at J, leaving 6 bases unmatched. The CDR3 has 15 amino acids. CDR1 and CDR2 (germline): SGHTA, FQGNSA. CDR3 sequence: CASRKERGSTDTQYF. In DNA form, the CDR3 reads TGTGCCAGCAGAAAAGAGCGGGGCAGCACAGATACGCAGTATTTT. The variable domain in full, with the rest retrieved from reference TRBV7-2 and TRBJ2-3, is GAGVSQSPSNKVTEKGKDVELRCDPISGHTALYWYRQSLGQGLEFLIYFQGNSAPDKSGLPSDRFSAERTGGSVSTLTIQRTQQEDSAVYLCASRKERGSTDTQYFGPGTRLTVL.

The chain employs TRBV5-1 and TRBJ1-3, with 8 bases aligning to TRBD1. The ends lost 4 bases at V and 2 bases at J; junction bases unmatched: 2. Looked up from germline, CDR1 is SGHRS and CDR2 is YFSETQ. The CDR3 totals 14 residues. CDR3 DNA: TGCGCCAGCAGCGTGGGACAGGCTGGAAACACCATATATTTT. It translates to CASSVGQAGNTIYF.